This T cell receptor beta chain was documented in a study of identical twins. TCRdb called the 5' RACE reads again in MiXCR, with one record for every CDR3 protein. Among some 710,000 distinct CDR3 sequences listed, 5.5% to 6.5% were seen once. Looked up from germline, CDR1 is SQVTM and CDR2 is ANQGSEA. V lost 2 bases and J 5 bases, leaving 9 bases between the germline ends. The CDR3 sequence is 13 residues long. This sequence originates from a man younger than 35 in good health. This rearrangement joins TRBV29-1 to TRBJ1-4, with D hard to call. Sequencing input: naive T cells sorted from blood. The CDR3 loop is CSVEMVSNEKLFF. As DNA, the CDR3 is TGCAGCGTTGAAATGGTGTCGAATGAAAAACTGTTTTTT.